The sequence of this TCR beta chain was determined in a study of T cells in Graves' hyperthyroidism and ophthalmopathy. Whole-study results and caveats: Ophthalmopathy was told apart from stable hyperthyroidism by a 13 V-J model.

CDR3 length: 15 residues. This clonotype was seen only a few times. Its antigen is not identified. Germline and junction disagree at one end, which may indicate a read error. Ophthalmopathy patients showed a Clinical Activity Score of at least 3, NOSPECS grade of at least 4 and duration under 3 months. PBMCs were derived from under 13 ml fresh peripheral blood. Regions amplified from RNA transcripts were the TCR beta CDR3 regions. HTBI primers were employed in a first-round RT-PCR of the TCR CDR3. MiXCR was run by TCRdb on the multiplex PCR reads, yielding one entry per CDR3 protein. The data contain 450,000 to 650,000 distinct CDR3 sequences, approximately 17% of them seen just once; the ten biggest clones take up roughly 15%.

What was sequenced was blood. The chain is built from TRBV12-3 or TRBV12-4 and TRBJ2-1; 11 bases agree with TRBD2. This sequence originates from a woman aged 18-29 years with Graves' ophthalmopathy. The CDR3 DNA reads as TGTGCCAGCAGTCTAGCGGGAGGAGCAGCCAATGAGCAGTTCTTC. This gives the protein CASSLAGGAANEQFF.